The 24 T cell receptor beta chains listed next were all sequenced from one sample in a study of identical twins. TCRdb re-called the 5' RACE reads through MiXCR, storing one row per CDR3 protein. The sample yields some 100,000 distinct CDR3 sequences, under 6.5% seen once. The sample was memory T cells sorted from blood. The receptors here all came from a woman aged 50 to 60 in good health.

Comment on this clonotype: No conserved phenylalanine or tryptophan ends this CDR3, so it is likely a read error. J is TRBJ2-1 and V is TRBV2; TRBD2 aligns across 8 bases. The CDR3 runs to 15 residues. CDR1 SNHLY and CDR2 FYNNEI come from the germline V gene. V shed 3 bases and J 9 bases; nucleotides not matched to a gene: 10. CDR3 sequence: CASSDIAGRIAEQFL. In DNA, the CDR3 is TGTGCCAGCAGTGATATAGCGGGAAGGATTGCTGAGCAGTTCTTA.

The chain employs TRBV20-1 and TRBJ2-1; possibly TRBD2 for D (5 bases). The germline V gene encodes CDR1 DFQATT and CDR2 SNEGSKA (reference sequence). Trimming cost V 4 bases and J 0 bases, with 10 bases left between them. CDR3 length: 14 amino acids. In nucleotides, the CDR3 is TGCAGTGCTAAGCCAGAGGGCTCCTACAATGAGCAGTTCTTC. Amino acid sequence: CSAKPEGSYNEQFF.

As to this clonotype: This sequence may be a read error, since a much larger clone differs from it by one base. The rearrangement uses TRBV5-6 and TRBJ2-5; D may be TRBD2 (6 bases). The CDR3 runs 13 residues. The V gene's germline CDR1 is SGHDT and CDR2 YYEEEE. Trimming removed 7 bases from V and 3 bases from J, with 13 bases in between. Here the CDR3 reads CASGNPGEETQYF. The CDR3 nucleotides read TGTGCCAGCGGCAACCCGGGAGAAGAGACCCAGTACTTC.

This clonotype was counted ten times or more. The chain uses TRBV6-6 and TRBJ1-3; unclear D gene. Trimming pared 4 bases from V and 0 bases from J, leaving 13 bases between. Germline assignment: CDR1 MNHNY and CDR2 SVGAGI (reference sequence). CDR3 length: 16 residues. In DNA, the CDR3 is TGTGCCAGCAGTTCAAAAGGAACCCGCTCTGGAAACACCATATATTTT. This sequence encodes CASSSKGTRSGNTIYF.

The sample holds many counts of this clonotype. The rearrangement links TRBV5-1 to TRBJ2-3, with D perhaps matching TRBD2 (6 bases). This CDR3 has 16 amino acids. Germline CDR1 and CDR2: SGHRS and YFSETQ. The V and J ends lost 0 bases and 0 bases respectively, with 11 bases between them. The CDR3 DNA follows: TGCGCCAGCAGCTTGGCCCCGGGGGAGAGCACAGATACGCAGTATTTT. Protein product: CASSLAPGESTDTQYF.

Many counts were recorded for this clonotype. The V gene is TRBV4-1, the J gene TRBJ2-3; no reliable D call. The CDR3 sequence is 14 residues long. Germline CDR1 MGHRA, CDR2 YSYEKL. With 4 bases removed from V and 6 bases from J, the gap between germline ends came to 14 bases. Written as DNA, the CDR3 is TGCGCCAGCAGCCCATCCGGATGGTTGGATACGCAGTATTTT. Protein: CASSPSGWLDTQYF.

V usage is TRBV9 and J usage is TRBJ2-3, with 7 nucleotides matching TRBD1. CDR1 and CDR2 (germline): SGDLS, YYNGEE. V lost 3 bases and J lost 4; bases outside the gene matches: 8. This CDR3 comprises 15 residues. This chain's CDR3 is CASSAHRGDADTQYF. In DNA form, the CDR3 reads TGTGCCAGCAGCGCCCACAGGGGAGACGCAGATACGCAGTATTTT.

This clonotype was observed at least ten times. V gene TRBV7-9 combines with J gene TRBJ2-7; 8 bases match TRBD1. This CDR3 has 14 residues. Germline trimming cut 4 bases from V and 5 bases from J; bases unmatched to any gene: 7. Looked up from germline, CDR1 is SEHNR and CDR2 is FQNEAQ (reference sequence). Here the CDR3 DNA reads TGTGCCAGCAGCTCAGGACAGGGAGGCCACGAGCAGTACGTC. Residues: CASSSGQGGHEQYV.

This rearrangement joins TRBV20-1 to TRBJ2-3; D tentatively reads TRBD1 or TRBD2 (6 bases each). The germline V gene encodes CDR1 DFQATT and CDR2 SNEGSKA (reference sequence). This CDR3 has 15 residues. Trimming pared 1 base from V and 2 bases from J, leaving 13 bases between. The CDR3 region has the DNA TGCAGTGCTAGAGTGGTGGGGGGCCTCACAGATACGCAGTATTTT. This codes for CSARVVGGLTDTQYF.

Many counts were recorded for this clonotype. The genes are TRBV11-3 and TRBJ2-2; 9 bases are a match to TRBD2. CDR3 length equals 15 residues. The germline V gene has CDR1 SGHNT and CDR2 YENEEA. V gave up 5 bases and J gave up 6 bases; unmatched junction bases: 7. CDR3 coding DNA: TGTGCCAGCAGCCCCGGGATAGCGGGAGCCGGGGAGCTGTTTTTT. It is translated as CASSPGIAGAGELFF.

This clonotype was counted a few times. The chain joins TRBV5-4 to TRBJ2-7; 13 positions match TRBD2. V lost 4 bases and J lost 5; bases outside the gene matches: 6. The CDR3 contains 15 residues. CDR1 is SGHNT, CDR2 YYREEE, per germline (reference sequence). CDR3 sequence: CASSGGTSGTHEQYF. CDR3 nucleotides: TGTGCCAGCAGCGGCGGGACTAGCGGGACTCACGAGCAGTACTTC.

The sample holds many counts of this clonotype. This chain links TRBV16 with TRBJ2-5, with D hard to call. Germline loops: CDR1 KGHSY, CDR2 FQNENV. The CDR3 extends over 14 amino acids. V was shortened by 2 bases and J by 1 base, with 8 bases between the two germline ends. Here the CDR3 DNA reads TGTGCCAGCAGCCAACTGTCCTTCCAAGAGACCCAGTACTTC. Translating gives CASSQLSFQETQYF.

The V call is TRBV18, the J call TRBJ2-1; 8 bases are a match to TRBD2. CDR1 is KGHSH and CDR2 is LQKENI in the germline V gene. V lost 2 bases to trimming and J lost 0 bases; unmatched junction nucleotides: 9. The CDR3 contains 18 residues. The CDR3 DNA follows: TGTGCCAGCTCACCAGGGGAGATAGCGGGGTACTCCTACAATGAGCAGTTCTTC. This gives the protein CASSPGEIAGYSYNEQFF.

This clonotype was seen ten or more times. The gene calls are TRBV11-3 and TRBJ2-1, with D tentatively TRBD2 (5 bases). Looked up from germline, CDR1 is SGHNT and CDR2 is YENEEA. This CDR3 comprises 15 residues. Trimming removed 1 base at V and 8 bases at J, with 15 bases between. The CDR3 nucleotides read TGTGCCAGCAGCTTAGTCGGCGGGTCCATTTATGAGCAGTTCTTC. Encoded protein: CASSLVGGSIYEQFF.

This clonotype appeared many times. The chain links TRBV23-1 to TRBJ1-5, with unresolved D. TRBV23-1 is annotated as an ORF whose role is uncertain. The CDR3 spans 15 residues. Trimming took 10 bases from V and 2 from J, leaving 18 bases between them. Written as DNA, the CDR3 is TGCGCCACCGTTAGTAGGCGCCGGGGCAATCAGCCCCAGCATTTT. This gives the protein CATVSRRRGNQPQHF.

This clonotype was seen at least ten times. The genes are TRBV5-6 and TRBJ2-7; TRBD2 aligns across 7 bases. After removal of 5 bases from V and 2 bases from J, the junction contained 7 bases not matched to a gene. Germline CDR1 is SGHDT and CDR2 is YYEEEE. The CDR3 sequence is 14 residues long. CDR3 in DNA: TGTGCCAGCAGTTTGACTAGCCGGCCCTACGAGCAGTACTTC. Translating gives CASSLTSRPYEQYF.

There are many counts of this clonotype. The chain carries TRBV4-1 and TRBJ1-2, with D perhaps matching TRBD1 (5 bases). Per germline, CDR1 MGHRA and CDR2 YSYEKL. Trimming took 7 bases from V and 3 from J, leaving 12 bases between them. This CDR3 has 13 amino acids. The CDR3 is CASKRDSDYGYTF. The CDR3 DNA follows: TGCGCCAGCAAGAGGGACTCGGACTATGGCTACACCTTC.

There are many counts of this clonotype. J is TRBJ2-3 and V is TRBV6-5; D perhaps matches TRBD1 (6 bases). The ends were cut back, 5 bases at V and 6 bases at J, with 15 bases in the middle. CDR3 length: 14 residues. Germline CDR1 MNHEY, CDR2 SVGAGI. The CDR3 nucleotides are TGTGCCAGCAGTGCCTCGAGGGGGTTCGATACGCAGTATTTT. As protein: CASSASRGFDTQYF.

The chain recombines TRBV5-1 with TRBJ2-3; D is undetermined. Germline lookup yields CDR1 SGHRS and CDR2 YFSETQ. Between the trimmed V and J ends, which lost 0 bases and 2 bases, there was a span of 10 bases. This CDR3 comprises 15 residues. The DNA of the CDR3 is TGCGCCAGCAGCTTGGAGACGGAAAACACAGATACGCAGTATTTT. This codes for CASSLETENTDTQYF. Full variable domain (missing parts from reference TRBV5-1 and TRBJ2-3): KAGVTQTPRYLIKTRGQQVTLSCSPISGHRSVSWYQQTPGQGLQFLFEYFSETQRNKGNFPGRFSGRQFSNSRSEMNVSTLELGDSALYLCASSLETENTDTQYFGPGTRLTVL.

This clonotype was seen many times. The J gene is TRBJ1-1, the V gene TRBV3-1; weak D call: TRBD1 (5 bases). This CDR3 region has 14 residues. Germline V gene lookup returns CDR1 LGHDT and CDR2 YNNKEL (reference sequence). Trimming removed 1 base at V and 0 bases at J, with 6 bases between. The DNA of the CDR3 is TGTGCCAGCAGCCAAGGGGGCATGAACACTGAAGCTTTCTTT. This sequence encodes CASSQGGMNTEAFF.

There are many counts of this clonotype. The rearrangement joins TRBV21-1 to TRBJ2-5. TRBV21-1 constitutes a pseudogene. The CDR3 spans 10 residues. The CDR3 reads CASSKQTQYF. The CDR3 DNA sequence: TGTGCCAGCAGCAAGCAGACCCAGTACTTC.

This clonotype was seen more than once but under ten times. The chain joins TRBV5-1 to TRBJ2-1, with 8 bases aligning to TRBD2. This CDR3 is 16 amino acids long. The V and J ends lost 4 bases and 1 base, in that order; junction bases with no gene match: 7. Germline V gives CDR1 SGHRS, CDR2 YFSETQ. CDR3 amino acids: CASSPSGGQSYNEQFF. In DNA, the CDR3 is TGCGCCAGCAGCCCCTCGGGGGGGCAGTCCTACAATGAGCAGTTCTTC.

V gene TRBV9 combines with J gene TRBJ2-1, with 7 bases identical to TRBD1. CDR1 and CDR2 (germline): SGDLS, YYNGEE. CDR3 length: 15 amino acids. V trimming: 2 bases; J trimming: 8 bases; junction bases outside the gene matches: 10. CDR3 nucleotide sequence: TGTGCCAGCAGCGTCCTAACGACAGGGCGTGATGAGCAGTTCTTC. Its translation: CASSVLTTGRDEQFF.

The CDR3 region has the DNA TGTGCCTGGAGTGCTATAGCCAGGGGGGATACGCAGTATTTT. Its translation: CAWSAIARGDTQYF. This chain uses TRBV30 with TRBJ2-3; 7 bases agree with TRBD1. The CDR3 runs 14 residues. The germline CDR1 and CDR2 sequences are GTSNPN and SVGIG (reference sequence). V was clipped by 1 base and J by 6 bases; unmatched bases: 7.